These T cell receptor beta chains were read from a single sample in a study of cytomegalovirus exposure and HLA in healthy donors. Profiled with immunoSEQ multiplex PCR; TCRdb holds only in-frame clones, not every one. The sample comprises around 220,000 clones, over 80% of which are singletons, and over 12% rests with the top ten. The sequencing sample was made of PBMCs. The receptors derive from a woman aged 30 to 39 in good health and CMV-seropositive. Both conserved end residues are part of each CDR3. A D gene is named only where the DNA matches it firmly. Not every row has a clone size; where given, it reads once, few, many or a size class.

TRBJ1-1 | TRBV4-2 | . | . | TGTGCCAGCAGCCTCGGGGGGGGACGGACGAACACTGAAGCTTTCTTT | CASSLGGGRTNTEAFF
TRBJ2-1 | TRBV30 | . | . | TGTGCCTGGAGTCTTGGGGGGGCTGACTACAATGAGCAGTTCTTC | CAWSLGGADYNEQFF
TRBJ2-7 | TRBV5-1 | . | . | TGCGCCAGCTCCCAGGGCGGTTCCTACGAGCAGTACTTC | CASSQGGSYEQYF
TRBJ1-1 | TRBV5-1 | . | . | TGCGCCAGCACCCCTCCCGGCCAGGGAGCTGAAGCTTTCTTT | CASTPPGQGAEAFF
TRBJ2-3 | TRBV5-6 | . | . | TGTGCCAGCAGCTCATTGGGGGAGTTGGGCACAGATACGCAGTATTTT | CASSSLGELGTDTQYF
TRBJ2-1 | TRBV19 | TRBD2 | . | TGTGCCAGTAGTATCCAGCGGGAAGACAATGAGCAGTTCTTC | CASSIQREDNEQFF
TRBJ2-5 | TRBV7-9 | . | . | TGTGCCAGCAGTTTCCGGAGGCAAGAGACCCAGTACTTC | CASSFRRQETQYF
TRBJ2-7 | TRBV10-1 | . | . | TGCGCCAGCAGTGATTTCAGGGGCTCCTCCTACGAGCAGTACTTC | CASSDFRGSSYEQYF
TRBJ2-1 | TRBV2 | TRBD1 | . | TGTGCCAGCAGTCACGACAGGGGCTACAATGAGCAGTTCTTC | CASSHDRGYNEQFF
TRBJ2-3 | TRBV18 | TRBD1 | . | TGTGCCAGCTCCACCGGGACAGGGTCACCTGGTACGCAGTATTTT | CASSTGTGSPGTQYF
TRBJ2-5 | TRBV18 | TRBD2 | . | TGTGCCAGCTCACTAGCGGGAGGTCGGGAGACCCAGTACTTC | CASSLAGGRETQYF
TRBJ2-1 | TRBV11-2 | . | . | TGTGCCAGCAGCTTAGCTGAGTTCAATGAGCAGTTCTTC | CASSLAEFNEQFF
TRBJ2-1 | TRBV14 | . | few | TGTGCCAGCAGCCCAGGATACAGCTCCTACAATGAGCAGTTCTTC | CASSPGYSSYNEQFF
TRBJ2-3 | TRBV9 | . | . | TGTGCCAGCAGCGTAGAGGCAGATACGCAGTATTTT | CASSVEADTQYF
TRBJ1-1 | TRBV28 | . | . | TGTGCCAGCAGTCCACGGGGCCAAGTGGAAGCTTTCTTT | CASSPRGQVEAFF
TRBJ1-5 | TRBV30 | . | . | TGTGCCTGGAGTGAGGTAGGACTGGACAATCAGCCCCAGCATTTT | CAWSEVGLDNQPQHF
TRBJ2-2 | TRBV27 | . | . | TGTGCCAGCAGCTCAGCGGCCGGGGAGCTGTTTTTT | CASSSAAGELFF